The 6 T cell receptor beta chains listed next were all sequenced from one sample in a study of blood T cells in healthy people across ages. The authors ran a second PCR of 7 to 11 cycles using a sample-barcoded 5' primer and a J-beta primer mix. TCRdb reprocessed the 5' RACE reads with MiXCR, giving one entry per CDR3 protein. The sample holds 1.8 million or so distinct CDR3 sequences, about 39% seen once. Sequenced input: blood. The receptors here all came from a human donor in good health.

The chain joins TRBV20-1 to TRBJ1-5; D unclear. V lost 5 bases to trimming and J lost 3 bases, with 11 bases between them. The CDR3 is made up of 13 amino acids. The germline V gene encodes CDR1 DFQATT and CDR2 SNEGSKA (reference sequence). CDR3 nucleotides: TGCAGTGCTTGGTCGGGGAACAATCAGCCCCAGCATTTT. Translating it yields CSAWSGNNQPQHF.

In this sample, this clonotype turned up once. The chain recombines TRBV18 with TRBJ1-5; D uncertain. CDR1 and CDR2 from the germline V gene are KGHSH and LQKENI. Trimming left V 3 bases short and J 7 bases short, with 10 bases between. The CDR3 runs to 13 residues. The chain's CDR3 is CASSPGRVQPQHF. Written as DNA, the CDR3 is TGTGCCAGCTCACCTGGACGGGTCCAGCCCCAGCATTTT.

CDR3 loop: CASSDRGLSVETQYF. CDR3 nucleotide sequence: TGTGCCAGCAGTGACAGGGGGCTAAGCGTTGAGACCCAGTACTTC. The rearrangement uses TRBV12-3 or TRBV12-4 and TRBJ2-5; 10 nucleotides match TRBD1. J lost 5 bases, V lost 5 bases, and 8 bases had no gene match. This CDR3 has 15 residues.

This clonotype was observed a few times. The DNA of the CDR3 is TGTGCCAGCTCACCTCGTCGAGGGCAAGAGACCCAGTACTTC. Protein sequence: CASSPRRGQETQYF. J is TRBJ2-5 and V is TRBV18; TRBD2 is a possible D gene (5 bases). The CDR3 contains 14 residues. From germline, CDR1 is KGHSH and CDR2 LQKENI. V was clipped by 3 bases and J by 2 bases, with 10 bases between them.

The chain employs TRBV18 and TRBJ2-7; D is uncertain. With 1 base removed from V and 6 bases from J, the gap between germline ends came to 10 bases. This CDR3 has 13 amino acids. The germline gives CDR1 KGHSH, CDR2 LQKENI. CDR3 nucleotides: TGTGCCAGCTCACCACTTGATGGCAGCGAGCAGTACTTC. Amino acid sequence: CASSPLDGSEQYF.

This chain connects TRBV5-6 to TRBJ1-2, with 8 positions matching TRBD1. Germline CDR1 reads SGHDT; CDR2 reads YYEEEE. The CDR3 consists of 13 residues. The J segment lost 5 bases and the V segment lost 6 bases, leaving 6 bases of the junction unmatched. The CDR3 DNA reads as TGTGCCAGCATTGCAGGGGGCGAGTATGGCTACACCTTC. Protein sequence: CASIAGGEYGYTF.